Sequencing of this TCR beta chain was carried out in a study of T cell responses to AZD1222 COVID-19 vaccine. Notes on the study in general: Donors skewed white British and female; clonal diversity was possibly underestimated.

Clones were sequenced by immunoSEQ multiplex PCR, and TCRdb holds only the in-frame ones, with some missing. Of some 150,000 clones listed, around 92% are singletons. Regarding this clone: Its antigen is not known.

The CDR3 is 14 residues long. From germline, CDR1 is GTSNPN and CDR2 SVGIG (reference sequence). Between the trimmed V and J ends, which lost 0 bases and 2 bases, there was a span of 8 bases. The V and J genes are TRBV30 and TRBJ1-5, with unresolved D. This clonotype was obtained from an adult in good health. Source: peripheral blood, taken on day 0 of MenACWY control vaccination. The CDR3 DNA follows: TGTGCCTGGAGTGTAAAGGGTGGCAATCAGCCCCAGCATTTT. It encodes CAWSVKGGNQPQHF. Variable domain in full (rest from reference TRBV30 and TRBJ1-5): SQTIHQWPATLVQPVGSPLSLECTVEGTSNPNLYWYRQAAGRGLQLLFYSVGIGQISSEVPQNLSASRPQDRQFILSSKKLLLSDSGFYLCAWSVKGGNQPQHFGDGTRLSIL.